The 18 T cell receptor beta chains listed next were all sequenced from one sample in a study of cytomegalovirus exposure and HLA in healthy donors. Clones were read by immunoSEQ multiplex PCR, and TCRdb kept only the in-frame ones, dropping some. The repertoire includes approximately 88,000 clones, almost 85% of them detected once, and 9.5% to 13% sits in the top ten. Material for sequencing was PBMCs. The source is a woman between 18 and 30 years old in good health and CMV-seropositive.

This chain connects TRBV6-5 to TRBJ1-2, with a weak D call TRBD1 (5 bases). Trimming cost V 0 bases and J 6 bases, with 14 bases left between them. The germline CDR1 and CDR2 sequences are MNHEY and SVGAGI. The length of the CDR3 is 15 residues. The CDR3 is CASSYSRGVSHGYTF. Written as DNA, the CDR3 is TGTGCCAGCAGTTACTCACGGGGGGTTTCCCATGGCTACACCTTC.

The chain employs TRBV2 and TRBJ2-5; 7 bases are shared with TRBD1. This CDR3 is built from 16 residues. V shed 4 bases and J 0 bases; nucleotides not matched to a gene: 8. Germline CDR1 is SNHLY and CDR2 is FYNNEI. CDR3 protein: CASSAEGGANQETQYF. The CDR3 coding sequence is TGTGCCAGCAGTGCGGAAGGGGGCGCCAACCAAGAGACCCAGTACTTC.

The chain couples TRBV6-5 to TRBJ1-1; D is ambiguous. Germline lookup yields CDR1 MNHEY and CDR2 SVGAGI. The CDR3 is 13 amino acids. Between the trimmed V and J ends, which lost 7 bases and 1 base, there was a span of 10 bases. CDR3 sequence (DNA): TGTGCCAGCATCAATCAGGAGAACACTGAAGCTTTCTTT. It codes for CASINQENTEAFF.

The chain carries TRBV28 and TRBJ1-6; no firm D call. The CDR3 is 17 amino acids. Trimming took 2 bases from V and 3 from J, leaving 14 bases between them. The V gene's germline CDR1 is MDHEN and CDR2 SYDVKM. CDR3 DNA: TGTGCCAGCAGTTTACGGGTGACCGTATACTATAATTCACCCCTCCACTTT. Amino acid sequence: CASSLRVTVYYNSPLHF.

A few counts support this clone. This chain joins TRBV29-1 and TRBJ1-5, with 7 bases fitting TRBD1. CDR1 is SQVTM and CDR2 is ANQGSEA in the germline V gene. The V gene end was trimmed by 4 bases and the J gene end by 5 bases; junction bases not matched to a gene: 8. CDR3 length equals 14 residues. CDR3: CSVGVGTGDQPQHF. In nucleotides, the CDR3 is TGCAGCGTTGGGGTGGGTACAGGGGATCAGCCCCAGCATTTT.

This CDR3 reads CASSEGQRGGIDTQYF. DNA for the CDR3: TGTGCCAGCAGTGAAGGCCAGCGGGGGGGGATAGATACGCAGTATTTT. The chain joins TRBV6-1 to TRBJ2-3; 10 bases fit TRBD2. Trimming removed 1 base from V and 5 bases from J; junction bases left unmatched: 6. Germline V lookup: CDR1 MNHNS, CDR2 SASEGT. CDR3 length equals 16 residues.

The chain links TRBV4-1 to TRBJ2-3; 7 bases are a match to TRBD2. V was pared by 4 bases and J by 1 base, with 5 bases of the junction left unmatched. The CDR3 sequence is 15 residues long. CDR1 is MGHRA, CDR2 YSYEKL, per germline. The CDR3 nucleotides read TGCGCCAGCAGCCCGTCAAGCGGGGGCACAGATACGCAGTATTTT. Amino acid sequence: CASSPSSGGTDTQYF.

The chain is built from TRBV2 and TRBJ1-6, with 9 bases matching TRBD1. There are 15 residues in the CDR3. Per the germline V gene, CDR1 is SNHLY and CDR2 is FYNNEI. The V gene end was trimmed by 6 bases and the J gene end by 3 bases; junction bases not matched to a gene: 3. The CDR3 protein is CASSPGQGYNSPLHF. As DNA, the CDR3 is TGTGCCAGCAGCCCGGGACAGGGCTATAATTCACCCCTCCACTTT.

The V gene is TRBV18, the J gene TRBJ2-3, with a weak D call TRBD1 (7 bases). CDR1 is KGHSH, CDR2 LQKENI, per germline. This CDR3 comprises 16 residues. V gave up 0 bases and J gave up 4 bases, with 14 bases separating them. The CDR3 nucleotides are TGTGCCAGCTCACCACCAGGAGGGGGCGCCTCAGATACGCAGTATTTT. Its protein is CASSPPGGGASDTQYF. Together with reference TRBV18 and TRBJ2-3, the CDR3 gives the full variable domain: NAGVMQNPRHLVRRRGQEARLRCSPMKGHSHVYWYRQLPEEGLKFMVYLQKENIIDESGMPKERFSAEFPKEGPSILRIQQVVRGDSAAYFCASSPPGGGASDTQYFGPGTRLTVL.

The genes are TRBV30 and TRBJ2-7; possible D gene TRBD2, 7 bases. The CDR3 sequence is 14 residues long. Germline V gene sequence: CDR1 GTSNPN, CDR2 SVGIG (reference sequence). V was clipped by 2 bases and J by 3 bases, with 14 bases between them. The CDR3 loop is CAWSLGGGDYEQYF. CDR3 nucleotides: TGTGCCTGGAGTTTGGGAGGGGGGGACTACGAGCAGTACTTC.

The V and J genes are TRBV10-3 and TRBJ1-1, with 9 bases fitting TRBD1. The CDR3 is made up of 16 amino acids. The V gene's germline CDR1 is ENHRY and CDR2 SYGVKD. Trimming took 3 bases from V and 10 from J; bases not matched to a gene: 15. This chain's CDR3 is CAISDNRRDRGDVAFF. CDR3 DNA sequence: TGTGCCATCAGTGATAATCGCCGCGACAGGGGGGACGTAGCTTTCTTT.

This rearrangement joins TRBV7-9 to TRBJ2-2; D is ambiguous. This CDR3 contains 16 residues. The germline V gene encodes CDR1 SEHNR and CDR2 FQNEAQ (reference sequence). The V end was cut by 3 bases, the J end by 1 base, with 12 bases between. CDR3 bases: TGTGCCAGCAGCTTTATAATAACAGTGAACACCGGGGAGCTGTTTTTT. Translated: CASSFIITVNTGELFF.

The CDR3 loop reads CASSLTSTREQYF. The CDR3 DNA reads TGTGCCAGCAGCTTGACCAGCACGAGGGAGCAGTACTTC. This chain uses TRBV11-2 with TRBJ2-7; D is uncertain. V dropped 3 bases and J dropped 7 bases, with 13 bases sitting between them. The length of the CDR3 is 13 residues. Germline lookup yields CDR1 SGHAT and CDR2 FQNNGV.

This sequence joins TRBV28 and TRBJ2-1; 10 bases fit TRBD2. CDR1 and CDR2 from the germline V gene are MDHEN and SYDVKM. The junction had 14 bases not matched to a gene; V was cut back by 8 bases and J by 4 bases. This CDR3 spans 17 amino acids. CDR3 sequence reads: CASWKRAGGLGYNEQFF. In DNA, the CDR3 is TGTGCCAGCTGGAAAAGAGCGGGGGGGCTTGGGTACAATGAGCAGTTCTTC.

This clone was detected once. This chain uses TRBV18 with TRBJ2-7, with 7 nucleotides matching TRBD1. This CDR3 has 13 residues. Germline trimming cut 3 bases from V and 2 bases from J; bases unmatched to any gene: 1. Germline V gene lookup returns CDR1 KGHSH and CDR2 LQKENI. CDR3 coding DNA: TGTGCCAGCTCACCGGACAGGACCTACGAGCAGTACTTC. It specifies CASSPDRTYEQYF. Together with reference TRBV18 and TRBJ2-7, the CDR3 gives the full variable domain: NAGVMQNPRHLVRRRGQEARLRCSPMKGHSHVYWYRQLPEEGLKFMVYLQKENIIDESGMPKERFSAEFPKEGPSILRIQQVVRGDSAAYFCASSPDRTYEQYFGPGTRLTVT.

This clone has just one count. The rearrangement links TRBV2 to TRBJ1-3; 7 nucleotides agree with TRBD1. CDR1 SNHLY and CDR2 FYNNEI come from the germline V gene. This CDR3 comprises 16 residues. The V segment lost 2 bases and the J segment 0 bases; nucleotides outside the gene matches: 4. The CDR3 spells CASSEQGVDSGNTIYF. The CDR3 nucleotides are TGTGCCAGCAGTGAACAGGGGGTTGACTCTGGAAACACCATATATTTT.

The chain links TRBV21-1 to TRBJ2-3; the table's D call TRBD2 went unverified against the DNA. TRBV21-1 is a pseudogene segment. The CDR3 runs 11 residues. The CDR3 protein is CASSKGGEQYF. The CDR3 DNA sequence: TGTGCCAGCAGCAAAGGGGGGGAACAATATTTT.

This clone has only one observation. The genes are TRBV5-6 and TRBJ2-7, with 7 bases matching TRBD2. The germline gives CDR1 SGHDT, CDR2 YYEEEE. This CDR3 spans 14 amino acids. V shed 0 bases and J 7 bases; nucleotides not matched to a gene: 7. CDR3 loop: CASSLVLAVGEQYF. The CDR3 region has the DNA TGTGCCAGCAGCTTGGTCCTAGCGGTGGGGGAGCAGTACTTC.